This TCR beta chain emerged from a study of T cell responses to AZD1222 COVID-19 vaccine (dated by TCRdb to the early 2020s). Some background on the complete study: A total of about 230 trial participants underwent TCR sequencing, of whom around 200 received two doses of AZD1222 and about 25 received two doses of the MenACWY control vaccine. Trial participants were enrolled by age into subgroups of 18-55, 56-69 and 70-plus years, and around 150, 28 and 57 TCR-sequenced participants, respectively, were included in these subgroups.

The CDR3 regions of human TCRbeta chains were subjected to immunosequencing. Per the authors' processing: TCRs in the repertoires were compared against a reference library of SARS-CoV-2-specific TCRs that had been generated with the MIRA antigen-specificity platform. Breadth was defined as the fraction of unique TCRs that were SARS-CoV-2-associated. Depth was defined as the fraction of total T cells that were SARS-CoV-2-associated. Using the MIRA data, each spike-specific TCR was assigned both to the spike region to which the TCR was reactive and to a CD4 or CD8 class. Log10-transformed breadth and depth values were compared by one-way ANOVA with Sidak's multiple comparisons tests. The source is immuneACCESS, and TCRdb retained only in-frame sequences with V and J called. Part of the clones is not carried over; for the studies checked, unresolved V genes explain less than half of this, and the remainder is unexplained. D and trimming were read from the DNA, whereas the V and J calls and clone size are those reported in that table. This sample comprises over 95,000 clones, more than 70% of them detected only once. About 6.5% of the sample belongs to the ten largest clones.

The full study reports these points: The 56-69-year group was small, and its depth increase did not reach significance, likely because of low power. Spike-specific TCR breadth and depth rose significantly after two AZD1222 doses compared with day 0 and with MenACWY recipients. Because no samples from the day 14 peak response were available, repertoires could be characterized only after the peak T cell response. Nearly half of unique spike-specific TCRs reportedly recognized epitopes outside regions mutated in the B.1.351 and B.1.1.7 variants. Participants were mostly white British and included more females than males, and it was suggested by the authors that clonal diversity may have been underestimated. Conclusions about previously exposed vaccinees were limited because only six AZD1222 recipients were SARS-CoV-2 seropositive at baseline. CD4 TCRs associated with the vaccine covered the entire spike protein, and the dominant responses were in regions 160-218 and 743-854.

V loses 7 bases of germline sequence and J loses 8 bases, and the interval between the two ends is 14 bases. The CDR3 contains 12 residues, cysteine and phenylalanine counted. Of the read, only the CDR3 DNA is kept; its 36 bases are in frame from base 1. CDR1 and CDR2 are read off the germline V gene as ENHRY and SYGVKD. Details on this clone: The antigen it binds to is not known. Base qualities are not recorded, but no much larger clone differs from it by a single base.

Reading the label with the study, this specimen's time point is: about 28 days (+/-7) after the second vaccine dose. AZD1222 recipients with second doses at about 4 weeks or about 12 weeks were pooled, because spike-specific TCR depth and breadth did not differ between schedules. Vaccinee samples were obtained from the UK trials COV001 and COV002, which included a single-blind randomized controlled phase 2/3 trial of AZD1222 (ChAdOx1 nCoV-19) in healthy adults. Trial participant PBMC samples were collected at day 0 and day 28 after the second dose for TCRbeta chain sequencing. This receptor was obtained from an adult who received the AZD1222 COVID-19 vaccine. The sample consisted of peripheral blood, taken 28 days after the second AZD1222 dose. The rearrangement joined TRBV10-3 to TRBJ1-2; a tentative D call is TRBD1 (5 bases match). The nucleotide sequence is TGTGCCATCACTGACAGCTCCGAGGGCTACACCTTC. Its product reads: CAITDSSEGYTF.